Below, one T cell receptor (beta chain) is given with its context. Its matching antigen is unknown. Assay: immunoSEQ multiplex PCR; the TCRdb copy retains only in-frame clones and omits some. The top ten hold about 0.8% of the sample, which has 98,000 or so clones, about nine tenths seen once. These data come from a study of OX40 agonist ivuxolimab in advanced cancers. Across the study: Ivuxolimab, an antibody that agonizes OX40 (CD134), was administered to the patients. Study-level results: Some patients who did not respond also had low normalized T-cell clonal expansion.

The CDR3 totals 14 residues. V lost 8 bases to trimming and J lost 0 bases, with 11 bases between them. Germline V CDR1 and CDR2: MNHNS, SASEGT. The V and J genes are TRBV6-1 and TRBJ2-1; D ambiguous. Sequencing was performed on CD4+ or CD8+ T cells sorted from blood, taken in a trial of the OX40 agonist ivuxolimab. The receptor comes from an adult with an advanced solid tumor such as melanoma, head and neck, liver or kidney cancer. The CDR3 is CASALEPSYNEQFF. The CDR3 bases are TGTGCCAGCGCCTTAGAGCCCTCCTACAATGAGCAGTTCTTC.